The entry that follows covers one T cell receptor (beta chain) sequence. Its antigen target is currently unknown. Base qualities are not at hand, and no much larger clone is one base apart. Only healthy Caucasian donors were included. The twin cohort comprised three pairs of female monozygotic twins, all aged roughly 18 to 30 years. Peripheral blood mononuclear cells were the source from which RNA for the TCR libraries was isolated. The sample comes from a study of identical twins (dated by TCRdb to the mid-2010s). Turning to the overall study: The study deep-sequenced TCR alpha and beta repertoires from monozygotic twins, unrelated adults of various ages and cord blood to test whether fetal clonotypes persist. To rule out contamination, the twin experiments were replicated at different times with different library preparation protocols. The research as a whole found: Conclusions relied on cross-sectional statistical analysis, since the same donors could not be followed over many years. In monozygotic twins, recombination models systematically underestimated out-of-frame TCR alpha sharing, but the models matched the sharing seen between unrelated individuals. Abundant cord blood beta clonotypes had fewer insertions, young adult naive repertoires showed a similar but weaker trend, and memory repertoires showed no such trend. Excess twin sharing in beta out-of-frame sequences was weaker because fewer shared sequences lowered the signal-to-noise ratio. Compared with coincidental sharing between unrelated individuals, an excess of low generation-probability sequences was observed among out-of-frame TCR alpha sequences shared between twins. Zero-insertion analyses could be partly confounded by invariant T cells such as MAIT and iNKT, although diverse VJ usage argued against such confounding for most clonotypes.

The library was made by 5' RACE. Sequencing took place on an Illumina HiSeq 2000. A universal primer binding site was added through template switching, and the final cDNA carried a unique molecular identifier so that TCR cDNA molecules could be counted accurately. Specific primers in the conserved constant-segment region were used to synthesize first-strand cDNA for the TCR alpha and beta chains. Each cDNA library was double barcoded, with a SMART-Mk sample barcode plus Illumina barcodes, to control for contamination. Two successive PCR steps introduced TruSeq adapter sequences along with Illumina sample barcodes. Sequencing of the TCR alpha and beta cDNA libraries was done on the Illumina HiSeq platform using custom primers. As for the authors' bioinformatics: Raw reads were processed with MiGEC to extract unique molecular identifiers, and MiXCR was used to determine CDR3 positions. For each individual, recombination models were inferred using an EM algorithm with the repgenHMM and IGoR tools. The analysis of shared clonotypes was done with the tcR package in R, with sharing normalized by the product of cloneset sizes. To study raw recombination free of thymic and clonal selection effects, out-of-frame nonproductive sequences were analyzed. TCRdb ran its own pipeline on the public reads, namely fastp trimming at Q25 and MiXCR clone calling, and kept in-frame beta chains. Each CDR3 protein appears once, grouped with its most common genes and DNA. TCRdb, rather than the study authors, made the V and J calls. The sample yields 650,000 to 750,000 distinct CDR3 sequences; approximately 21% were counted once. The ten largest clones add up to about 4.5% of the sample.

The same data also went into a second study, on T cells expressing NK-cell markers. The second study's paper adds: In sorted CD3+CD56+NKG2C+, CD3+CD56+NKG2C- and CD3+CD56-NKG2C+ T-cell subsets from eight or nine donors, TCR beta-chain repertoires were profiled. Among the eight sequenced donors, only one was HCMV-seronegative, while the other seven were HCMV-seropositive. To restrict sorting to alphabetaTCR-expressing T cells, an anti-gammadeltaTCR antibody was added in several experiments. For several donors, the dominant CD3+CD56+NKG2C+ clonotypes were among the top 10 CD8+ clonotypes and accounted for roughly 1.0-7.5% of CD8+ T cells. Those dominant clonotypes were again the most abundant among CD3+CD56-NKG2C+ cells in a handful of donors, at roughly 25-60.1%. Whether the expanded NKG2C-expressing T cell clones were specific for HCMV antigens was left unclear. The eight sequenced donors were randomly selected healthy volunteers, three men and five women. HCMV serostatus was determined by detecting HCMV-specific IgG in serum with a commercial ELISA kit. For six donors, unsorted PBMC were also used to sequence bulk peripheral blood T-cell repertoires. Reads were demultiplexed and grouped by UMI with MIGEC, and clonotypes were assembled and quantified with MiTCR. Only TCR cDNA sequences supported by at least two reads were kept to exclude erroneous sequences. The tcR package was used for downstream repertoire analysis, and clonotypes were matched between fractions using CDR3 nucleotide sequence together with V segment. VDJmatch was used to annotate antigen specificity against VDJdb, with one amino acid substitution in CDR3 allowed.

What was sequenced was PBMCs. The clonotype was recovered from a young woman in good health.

The DNA is as follows: TGTGCCAGCAGTTTTAGCGGGGAGAAATACGAGCAGTACTTC. This sequence encodes CASSFSGEKYEQYF. The sequence joins TRBV28 to TRBJ2-7; 8 bases in between match TRBD2. Counted from cysteine to phenylalanine, this CDR3 has 14 amino acids. Here the CDR3 DNA is all that survives: 42 bases in frame from base 1. CDR1 and CDR2 (MDHEN, SYDVKM) derive from the germline V gene. Clipping removes 3 bases from V and 4 bases from J, with 5 as the unmatched junction base count.